Below are 9 T cell receptor beta chains sequenced from a single sample in a study of identical twins. TCRdb fed the 5' RACE reads into MiXCR, producing one record per CDR3 protein. The table shows some 900,000 distinct CDR3 sequences, with over 9% occurring only once. Separately, the same data were catalogued under a study of yellow fever vaccine responses in identical twins.

Sequencing was done on a sample of PBMCs. The receptors come from a woman in her late teens or twenties in good health.

This chain uses TRBV20-1 with TRBJ2-1; the match to TRBD2 covers 7 bases. The length of the CDR3 is 15 residues. The germline gives CDR1 DFQATT, CDR2 SNEGSKA (reference sequence). J was trimmed by 2 bases and V by 0 bases; bases with no gene match: 4. The CDR3 sequence: CSAREERGTYNEQFF. CDR3 nucleotide sequence: TGCAGTGCTAGAGAGGAGCGGGGCACCTACAATGAGCAGTTCTTC.

The table lists this clonotype with many counts. The V and J genes are TRBV29-1 and TRBJ2-7; 7 bases match TRBD1. This CDR3 has 14 amino acids. Germline V gene data show CDR1 as SQVTM and CDR2 as ANQGSEA. Germline trimming cut 2 bases from V and 0 bases from J; bases unmatched to any gene: 4. The CDR3 coding sequence is TGCAGCGTTGAAACCCGGGACAGCTCCTACGAGCAGTACTTC. This codes for CSVETRDSSYEQYF.

This clonotype was seen more than once but under ten times. The chain employs TRBV18 and TRBJ2-7; 8 positions match TRBD1. Germline V gene sequence: CDR1 KGHSH, CDR2 LQKENI. The CDR3 has 15 residues. V lost 3 bases to trimming and J lost 2 bases; unmatched junction nucleotides: 6. The CDR3 reads CASSPPGTGAYEQYV. CDR3 DNA: TGTGCCAGCTCACCGCCCGGGACAGGAGCCTACGAGCAGTACGTC.

This clonotype occurred a few times. The rearrangement joins TRBV6-2 or TRBV6-3 to TRBJ2-7; 13 nucleotides agree with TRBD2. Germline CDR1 is MNHEY and CDR2 is SVGEGT. The junction had 19 bases not matched to a gene; V was cut back by 6 bases and J by 5 bases. The CDR3 sequence is 19 residues long. CDR3 residues: CASSQIVGTSGMAYDEQYF. The CDR3 bases are TGTGCCAGCAGCCAAATTGTCGGGACTAGCGGGATGGCGTACGACGAGCAGTACTTC.

This chain links TRBV11-2 with TRBJ2-5; 9 nucleotides line up with TRBD2. The V gene's germline CDR1 is SGHAT and CDR2 FQNNGV. The CDR3 consists of 16 residues. V dropped 5 bases and J dropped 0; count of bases not matched to a gene: 7. The CDR3 bases are TGTGCCAGCAGCGGGAGTAGCGGGAGCTACCAAGAGACCCAGTACTTC. It specifies CASSGSSGSYQETQYF.

This clonotype appeared a few times. The J gene is TRBJ2-3, the V gene TRBV5-6; the D is unclear. The CDR3 totals 17 residues. V was trimmed by 1 base and J by 4 bases, leaving 19 bases between them. Germline V gene lookup returns CDR1 SGHDT and CDR2 YYEEEE. CDR3 sequence reads: CASSLSGESEVSDTQYF. CDR3 sequence (DNA): TGTGCCAGCAGCTTGTCTGGGGAATCCGAAGTGTCAGATACGCAGTATTTT.

This clonotype was seen only a few times. CDR3 bases: TGTGCCAGCAGCTCCGGGGTAGGGTACCAAGAGACCCAGTACTTC. It translates to CASSSGVGYQETQYF. The rearrangement uses TRBV6-1 and TRBJ2-5; possibly TRBD2 for D (5 bases). Germline V gene sequence: CDR1 MNHNS, CDR2 SASEGT. Trimming stripped 6 bases from V and 0 bases from J, with 14 bases between. CDR3 length: 15 residues.

This clonotype was counted at least ten times. The chain couples TRBV20-1 to TRBJ2-3; a weak D match, TRBD2 (6 bases). Deletions cut 6 bases from V and 6 bases from J, with 16 bases between. CDR3 length: 13 residues. The germline CDR1 and CDR2 sequences are DFQATT and SNEGSKA (reference sequence). CDR3 DNA sequence: TGCAGTGCGACTCGGGACTTTGGGGATACGCAGTATTTT. Encoded protein: CSATRDFGDTQYF.

V and J are TRBV24-1 and TRBJ2-1; 9 bases agree with TRBD1. The length of the CDR3 is 13 residues. Trimming removed 7 bases from V and 7 bases from J; junction bases left unmatched: 4. CDR1 and CDR2 (germline): KGHDR, SFDVKD. CDR3 loop: CATRETGGNEQFF. The CDR3 DNA sequence: TGTGCCACCAGGGAGACAGGGGGGAATGAGCAGTTCTTC.